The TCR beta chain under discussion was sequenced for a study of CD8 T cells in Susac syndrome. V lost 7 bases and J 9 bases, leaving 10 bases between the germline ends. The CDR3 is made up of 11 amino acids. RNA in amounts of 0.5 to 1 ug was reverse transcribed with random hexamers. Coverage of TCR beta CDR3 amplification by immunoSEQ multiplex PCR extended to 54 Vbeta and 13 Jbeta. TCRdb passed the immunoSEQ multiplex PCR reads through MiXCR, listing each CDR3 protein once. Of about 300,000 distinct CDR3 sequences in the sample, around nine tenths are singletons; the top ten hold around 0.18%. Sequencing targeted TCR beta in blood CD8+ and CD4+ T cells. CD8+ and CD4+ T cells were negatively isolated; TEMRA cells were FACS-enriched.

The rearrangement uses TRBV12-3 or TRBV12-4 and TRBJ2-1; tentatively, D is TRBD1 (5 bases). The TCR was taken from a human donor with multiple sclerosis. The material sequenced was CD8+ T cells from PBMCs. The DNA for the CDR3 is TGTGCCAGCACCAAGGGGCCTGAGCAGTTCTTC. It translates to CASTKGPEQFF.